This entry concerns a single T cell receptor (beta chain). This specimen belongs to a study of T cell changes during pregnancy in multiple sclerosis. This CDR3 is built from 15 residues. The V gene's germline CDR1 is LNHNV and CDR2 YYDKDF (reference sequence). V was clipped by 4 bases and J by 8 bases; unmatched bases: 8. Profiled with immunoSEQ multiplex PCR; TCRdb holds only in-frame clones, not every one. This sample has approximately 83,000 clones, with just under 95% found just once. The receptor comes from a female donor with multiple sclerosis, enrolled in a pregnancy study. The chain joins TRBV15 to TRBJ1-1; 12 bases line up with TRBD1. Material: peripheral blood, obtained in the first trimester of pregnancy. In DNA form, the CDR3 reads TGTGCCACCAGCAAACCGGGACAGGGGGCTAGGGAAGCTTTCTTT. It encodes CATSKPGQGAREAFF.